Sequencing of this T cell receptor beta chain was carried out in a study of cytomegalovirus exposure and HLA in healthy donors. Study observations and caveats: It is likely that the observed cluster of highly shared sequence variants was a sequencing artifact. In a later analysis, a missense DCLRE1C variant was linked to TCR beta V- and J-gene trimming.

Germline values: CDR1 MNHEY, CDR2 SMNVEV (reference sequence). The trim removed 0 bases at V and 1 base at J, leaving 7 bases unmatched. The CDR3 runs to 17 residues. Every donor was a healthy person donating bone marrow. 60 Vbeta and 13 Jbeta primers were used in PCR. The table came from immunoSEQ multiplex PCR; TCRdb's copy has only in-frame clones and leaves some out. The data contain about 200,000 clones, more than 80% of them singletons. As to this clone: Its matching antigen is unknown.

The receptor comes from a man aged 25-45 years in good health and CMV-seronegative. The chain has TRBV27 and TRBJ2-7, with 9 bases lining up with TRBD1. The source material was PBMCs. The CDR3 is CASSLSAPGQGSYEQYF. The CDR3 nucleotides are TGTGCCAGCAGTTTATCCGCCCCGGGACAGGGATCCTACGAGCAGTACTTC.